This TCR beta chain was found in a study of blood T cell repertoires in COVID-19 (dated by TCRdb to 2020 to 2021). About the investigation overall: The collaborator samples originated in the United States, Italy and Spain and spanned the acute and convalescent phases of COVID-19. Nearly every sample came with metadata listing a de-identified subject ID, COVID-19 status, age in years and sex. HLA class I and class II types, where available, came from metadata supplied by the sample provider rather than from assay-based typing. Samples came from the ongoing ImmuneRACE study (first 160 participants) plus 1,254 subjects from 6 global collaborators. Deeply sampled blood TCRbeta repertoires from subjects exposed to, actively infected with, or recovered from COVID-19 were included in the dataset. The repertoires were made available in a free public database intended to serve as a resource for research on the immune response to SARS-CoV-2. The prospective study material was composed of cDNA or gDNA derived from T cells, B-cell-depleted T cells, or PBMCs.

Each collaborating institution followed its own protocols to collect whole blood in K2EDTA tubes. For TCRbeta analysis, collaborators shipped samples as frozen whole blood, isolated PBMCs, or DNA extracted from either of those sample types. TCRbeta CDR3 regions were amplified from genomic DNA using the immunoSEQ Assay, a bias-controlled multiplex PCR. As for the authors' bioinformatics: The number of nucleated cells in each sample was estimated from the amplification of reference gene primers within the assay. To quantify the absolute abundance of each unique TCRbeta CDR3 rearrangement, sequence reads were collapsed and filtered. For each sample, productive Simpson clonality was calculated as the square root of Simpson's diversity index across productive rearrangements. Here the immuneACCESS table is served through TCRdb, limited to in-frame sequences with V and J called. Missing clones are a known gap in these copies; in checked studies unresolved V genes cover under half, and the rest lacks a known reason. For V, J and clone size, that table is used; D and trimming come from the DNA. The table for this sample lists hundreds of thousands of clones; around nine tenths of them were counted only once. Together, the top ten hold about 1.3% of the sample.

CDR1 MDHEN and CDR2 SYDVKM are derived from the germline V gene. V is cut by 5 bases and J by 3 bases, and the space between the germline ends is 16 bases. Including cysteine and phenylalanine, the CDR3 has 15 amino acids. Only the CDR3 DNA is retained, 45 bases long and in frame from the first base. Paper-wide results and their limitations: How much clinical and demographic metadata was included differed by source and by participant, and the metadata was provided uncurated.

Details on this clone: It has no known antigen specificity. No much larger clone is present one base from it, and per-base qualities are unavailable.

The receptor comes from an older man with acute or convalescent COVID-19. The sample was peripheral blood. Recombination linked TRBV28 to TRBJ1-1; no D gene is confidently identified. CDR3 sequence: CASSPPFGADTEAFF. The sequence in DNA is TGTGCCAGCAGTCCACCGTTCGGCGCGGACACTGAAGCTTTCTTT.